This T cell receptor beta chain was retrieved from a study of vaccination and CD4 T cells after COVID-19. V lost 3 bases and J 3 bases, leaving 15 bases between the germline ends. The CDR3 loop spans 16 amino acids. CDR1 and CDR2 (germline): MNHNS, SASEGT. As concerns this clonotype: Its target is unknown.

The Oncomine TCR Beta short-read assay generated sequence data from the DNA of cultured CD4+ T cells. TCRdb reprocessed the PCR reads via MiXCR and lists one record per CDR3 protein. Seen here are approximately 2,500 distinct CDR3 sequences, 30% to 35% observed once, and the top ten hold 35% to 55%. Treatment indicated: roughly 10-day PBMC culture with coronavirus spike peptide pools or control peptides (ViraFEST assay). Whole-study findings and limits: Convalescent patient numbers were relatively low, with no early post-infection timepoints.

The rearrangement uses TRBV6-1 and TRBJ1-5, with D possibly matching TRBD1 (6 bases). The source of this sequence is a human donor who had recovered from COVID-19. The sample taken for sequencing was CD4+ T cells from blood, cultured in vitro. The CDR3 sequence: CASSERGGANNQPQHF. CDR3 bases: TGTGCCAGCAGTGAGCGGGGGGGGGCTAACAATCAGCCCCAGCATTTT.